Listed here are 8 T cell receptor beta chains from one sample, sequenced in a study of blood T cell repertoires in COVID-19. TCRdb keeps only in-frame clones here, not all; method: immunoSEQ multiplex PCR. The sample has approximately 150,000 clones; around 81% are singletons. The source material was peripheral blood. Receptor source: a man in his sixties with active or convalescent COVID-19.

V usage is TRBV4-1 and J usage is TRBJ2-7; TRBD1 matches at 9 bases. Germline-derived CDR1 and CDR2 are MGHRA and YSYEKL. J was trimmed by 4 bases and V by 8 bases; bases with no gene match: 12. CDR3 size: 15 residues. The CDR3 protein is CASGVPGTGIYEQYF. CDR3 coding DNA: TGCGCCAGCGGGGTTCCCGGGACAGGGATATACGAGCAGTACTTC.

The rearrangement links TRBV7-7 to TRBJ2-5; tentatively, D is TRBD2 (6 bases). The CDR3 extends over 15 amino acids. Germline V CDR1 and CDR2: SSHAT, FNYEAQ (reference sequence). Trimming took off 3 bases at V and 0 bases at J, with 11 bases between the two ends. In DNA, the CDR3 is TGTGCCAGCAGCTTGCCGGGAGCGAACCAAGAGACCCAGTACTTC. Amino acid sequence: CASSLPGANQETQYF.

This clone was detected only a few times. The rearrangement joins TRBV6-6 to TRBJ2-1, with D perhaps matching TRBD2 (6 bases). V lost 6 bases to trimming and J lost 0 bases, with 12 bases between them. This CDR3 spans 15 amino acids. Germline loops: CDR1 MNHNY, CDR2 SVGAGI (reference sequence). The CDR3 DNA reads TGTGCCAGCAGACCCGCGGGGAGCTCCTACAATGAGCAGTTCTTC. This gives the protein CASRPAGSSYNEQFF.

V is TRBV5-4 and J is TRBJ2-5; 8 positions agree with TRBD2. This CDR3 spans 13 amino acids. V trimming: 9 bases; J trimming: 4 bases; junction bases outside the gene matches: 8. Germline V gene sequence: CDR1 SGHNT, CDR2 YYREEE (reference sequence). The CDR3: CATRAAGVETQYF. CDR3 bases: TGTGCCACCCGGGCAGCGGGGGTAGAGACCCAGTACTTC.

The chain carries TRBV2 and TRBJ1-5; 10 nucleotides match TRBD1. Trimming removed 8 bases from V and 0 bases from J; junction bases left unmatched: 10. CDR1 SNHLY and CDR2 FYNNEI come from the germline V gene. The CDR3 loop spans 17 amino acids. The CDR3, as DNA: TGTGCCAGCGGCAGGGACAGGGGAAAGAGTAGCAATCAGCCCCAGCATTTT. Translating it yields CASGRDRGKSSNQPQHF.

About this clone: Other nucleotide sequences in the sample specify the same CDR3. The chain is built from TRBV28 and TRBJ2-7, with 9 nucleotides matching TRBD2. From germline, CDR1 is MDHEN and CDR2 SYDVKM. J lost 3 bases, V lost 2 bases, and 2 bases had no gene match. The CDR3 sequence is 14 residues long. The CDR3 spells CASSLAGGSYEQYF. The DNA for the CDR3 is TGTGCCAGCAGTTTAGCGGGAGGGAGCTACGAGCAGTACTTC.

The chain carries TRBV6-4 and TRBJ2-7; 10 bases match TRBD2. The V segment lost 5 bases and the J segment 4 bases; nucleotides outside the gene matches: 5. The germline V gene has CDR1 MRHNA and CDR2 SNTAGT. CDR3 size: 14 residues. The CDR3: CASSTSSGSYEQYF. In DNA, the CDR3 is TGTGCCAGCAGTACTTCTAGCGGGAGTTACGAGCAGTACTTC.

The chain combines TRBV9 with TRBJ2-5, with D possibly matching TRBD2 (6 bases). The CDR3 spans 14 residues. CDR1 is SGDLS, CDR2 YYNGEE, per germline. V lost 6 bases and J lost 3, with 15 bases in between. The CDR3 loop reads CASNGGSIEETQYF. CDR3 DNA sequence: TGTGCCAGCAACGGGGGATCGATCGAAGAGACCCAGTACTTC.